The sequence of this T cell receptor (beta chain) was determined in a study of T cell responses to AZD1222 COVID-19 vaccine. In germline, CDR1 is MNHEY, CDR2 SMNVEV (reference sequence). The V gene lost 6 bases and the J gene lost 3 bases, with 8 bases spanning the gap. This CDR3 is 12 amino acids long. Whole-study findings and limits: Baseline serostatus was positive in only a handful of AZD1222 recipients. Repertoires in all cases were sampled only once the peak T cell response had passed. The donors showed a predominance of white British ancestry and of females, with possible underestimation of clonal diversity. The reported proportion of spike-specific TCRs targeting unmutated variant regions was nearly half.

Notes on this clone: Its antigen is unknown. The sample has other DNA sequences that encode this CDR3 too.

The assay was immunoSEQ multiplex PCR, and TCRdb's table has in-frame clones only and misses some. The repertoire holds 100,000 to 120,000 clones, with 92% as singletons. The sequencing used peripheral blood, collected on day 0 of AZD1222 vaccination. This receptor was identified in an adult in good health. The genes are TRBV27 and TRBJ1-1; D gene uncertain. The CDR3 loop reads CASRTGYTEAFF. CDR3 bases: TGTGCCAGCAGGACGGGTTACACTGAAGCTTTCTTT.